A selection of T cell receptor beta chains follows, all from one sample in a study of T cell responses to AZD1222 COVID-19 vaccine. Libraries were prepared by immunoSEQ multiplex PCR; TCRdb keeps only in-frame clonotypes and omits some of them. The repertoire consists of 68,000 or so clones, with over 60% occurring once and the leading ten covering 12%. The sequencing used peripheral blood, collected on day 0 of AZD1222 vaccination. Receptor source: an adult in good health. Each CDR3 is given with its conserved first and last residue. A D gene is named only where the DNA matches it firmly. Clone size appears in some rows only: once, few, many, or a class for an expanded clone.

j_call: TRBJ2-3
clone_size: NA
v_call: TRBV28
d_call: TRBD2
cdr3_nt: TGTGCCAGCAGTCCATTAGCGGGGGGAACAGATACGCAGTATTTT
cdr3_aa: CASSPLAGGTDTQYF

j_call: TRBJ1-2
clone_size: NA
v_call: TRBV20-1
d_call: NA
cdr3_nt: TGCAGCCTTTCGGGGGCGCAGGGCTACACCTTC
cdr3_aa: CSLSGAQGYTF

j_call: TRBJ1-2
clone_size: once
v_call: TRBV6-6
d_call: NA
cdr3_nt: TGTGCCAGCAGTTACTCGAGTCCAGCACTCTATGGCTACACCTTC
cdr3_aa: CASSYSSPALYGYTF

j_call: TRBJ1-2
clone_size: NA
v_call: TRBV5-1
d_call: TRBD1
cdr3_nt: TGCGCCAGCACCCCAGGGGAGGGGGCCCTCGGCGGCTACACCTTC
cdr3_aa: CASTPGEGALGGYTF

j_call: TRBJ1-4
clone_size: few
v_call: TRBV4-2
d_call: NA
cdr3_nt: TGTGCCAGCAGCCAAGATGGACCCTCCGGGACTGTATCCGAAAAACTGTTTTTT
cdr3_aa: CASSQDGPSGTVSEKLFF

j_call: TRBJ1-1
clone_size: NA
v_call: TRBV7-9
d_call: NA
cdr3_nt: TGTGCCAGCAGCGTAGTGACCACTGAAGCTTTCTTT
cdr3_aa: CASSVVTTEAFF

j_call: TRBJ1-1
clone_size: NA
v_call: TRBV6-6
d_call: TRBD1
cdr3_nt: TGTGCCAGCAGCCTCCATCCGGGACAGGAGAACACTGAAGCTTTCTTT
cdr3_aa: CASSLHPGQENTEAFF

j_call: TRBJ1-6
clone_size: NA
v_call: TRBV2
d_call: NA
cdr3_nt: TGTGCGGGCGCAAGAACGGTTAATTCACCCCTCCACTTT
cdr3_aa: CAGARTVNSPLHF

j_call: TRBJ2-5
clone_size: NA
v_call: TRBV3-1/TRBV3-2
d_call: NA
cdr3_nt: TGTGCCAGCAGCCAAGATGACTTACAAGAGACCCAGTACTTC
cdr3_aa: CASSQDDLQETQYF

j_call: TRBJ2-7
clone_size: NA
v_call: TRBV5-4
d_call: TRBD1
cdr3_nt: TGTGCCAGCAGAGAACAGGGGGCCGAGCAGTACTTC
cdr3_aa: CASREQGAEQYF

j_call: TRBJ1-4
clone_size: once
v_call: TRBV28
d_call: TRBD1
cdr3_nt: TGTGCCAGCAGTTTTGACGGACAGGGGAGGGAAAAACTGTTTTTT
cdr3_aa: CASSFDGQGREKLFF

j_call: TRBJ1-5
clone_size: NA
v_call: TRBV10-1
d_call: NA
cdr3_nt: TGCGCCAGCAGTGATTCAGGGATCGGTAATTATAGCAATCAGCCCCAGCATTTT
cdr3_aa: CASSDSGIGNYSNQPQHF

j_call: TRBJ1-1
clone_size: NA
v_call: TRBV12-3/TRBV12-4
d_call: NA
cdr3_nt: TGTGCCAGCACCGGAGCCGGCAGAACTGAAGCTTTCTTT
cdr3_aa: CASTGAGRTEAFF

j_call: TRBJ1-1
clone_size: NA
v_call: TRBV13
d_call: NA
cdr3_nt: TGTGCCAGCAGCCTGGGACAGAACACTGAAGCTTTCTTT
cdr3_aa: CASSLGQNTEAFF

j_call: TRBJ2-3
clone_size: NA
v_call: TRBV6-5
d_call: NA
cdr3_nt: TGTGCCAGCAGAAAAACAGATACGCAGTATTTT
cdr3_aa: CASRKTDTQYF

j_call: TRBJ1-4
clone_size: NA
v_call: TRBV30
d_call: NA
cdr3_nt: TGTGCCTGGACCGTCGGGACAATAAATGAAAAACTGTTTTTT
cdr3_aa: CAWTVGTINEKLFF

j_call: TRBJ1-2
clone_size: NA
v_call: TRBV6-5
d_call: TRBD1
cdr3_nt: TGTGCCAGCAGTTACTCGGACAGGGGCCCTGGCTACACCTTC
cdr3_aa: CASSYSDRGPGYTF

j_call: TRBJ2-3
clone_size: NA
v_call: TRBV9
d_call: NA
cdr3_nt: TGTGCCAGCAGCGCAGGTGGCGGGAGCACAGATACGCAGTATTTT
cdr3_aa: CASSAGGGSTDTQYF

j_call: TRBJ2-7
clone_size: NA
v_call: TRBV5-6
d_call: TRBD1
cdr3_nt: TGTGCCAGCAGCTCCCAGGGACAGGGTGTTTACGAGCAGTACTTC
cdr3_aa: CASSSQGQGVYEQYF

j_call: TRBJ2-3
clone_size: once
v_call: TRBV4-3
d_call: TRBD2
cdr3_nt: TGCGCCAGCAGTCGGACTAGCGGGGGGGTCACAGATACGCAGTATTTT
cdr3_aa: CASSRTSGGVTDTQYF

j_call: TRBJ1-2
clone_size: NA
v_call: TRBV6-5
d_call: NA
cdr3_nt: TGTGCCAGCAGTAATTGGGCAAACTATGGCTACACCTTC
cdr3_aa: CASSNWANYGYTF

j_call: TRBJ1-1
clone_size: NA
v_call: TRBV19
d_call: NA
cdr3_nt: TGTGCCACCTATAGTAGAGAGGGGAACACTGAAGCTTTCTTT
cdr3_aa: CATYSREGNTEAFF

j_call: TRBJ1-1
clone_size: NA
v_call: TRBV7-6
d_call: NA
cdr3_nt: TGTGCCAGCAGCTTAGAGATGAACACTGAAGCTTTCTTT
cdr3_aa: CASSLEMNTEAFF

j_call: TRBJ2-2
clone_size: NA
v_call: TRBV9
d_call: NA
cdr3_nt: TGTGCCAGCAGCGTCAGGGCCGCGAACACCGGGGAGCTGTTTTTT
cdr3_aa: CASSVRAANTGELFF

j_call: TRBJ1-1
clone_size: NA
v_call: TRBV6-1
d_call: TRBD1
cdr3_nt: TGTGCCAGCAGTGACCGGGACAGGGCTTACACTGAAGCTTTCTTT
cdr3_aa: CASSDRDRAYTEAFF

j_call: TRBJ1-4
clone_size: NA
v_call: TRBV5-1
d_call: NA
cdr3_nt: TGCGCCAGCAGCCCTGGACAGTATAATGAAAAACTGTTTTTT
cdr3_aa: CASSPGQYNEKLFF

j_call: TRBJ1-2
clone_size: NA
v_call: TRBV27
d_call: NA
cdr3_nt: TGTGCCAGCAGTCAACGCAGCAGGGACTATGGCTACACCTTC
cdr3_aa: CASSQRSRDYGYTF

j_call: TRBJ1-4
clone_size: NA
v_call: TRBV7-6
d_call: NA
cdr3_nt: TGTGCCAGCAGCATAGAATATGCAACTAATGAAAAACTGTTTTTT
cdr3_aa: CASSIEYATNEKLFF

j_call: TRBJ2-7
clone_size: NA
v_call: TRBV18
d_call: NA
cdr3_nt: TGTGCCAGCTCCCCAACCAGCGTCTCCGAGCAGTACTTC
cdr3_aa: CASSPTSVSEQYF

j_call: TRBJ2-3
clone_size: few
v_call: TRBV2
d_call: TRBD1
cdr3_nt: TGTGCCAGCAGTCCAGAGACAGGGGCAGATACGCAGTATTTT
cdr3_aa: CASSPETGADTQYF

j_call: TRBJ1-6
clone_size: NA
v_call: TRBV5-4
d_call: NA
cdr3_nt: TGTGCCAGCAGCTTGGAACAGCTGTATAATTCACCCCTCCACTTT
cdr3_aa: CASSLEQLYNSPLHF

j_call: TRBJ1-3
clone_size: NA
v_call: TRBV19
d_call: NA
cdr3_nt: TGTGCCAGTAGTATCTCGACCTCTGGAAACACCATATATTTT
cdr3_aa: CASSISTSGNTIYF

j_call: TRBJ1-2
clone_size: NA
v_call: TRBV27
d_call: NA
cdr3_nt: TGTGCCAGCAGTTCCACCCCCTATGGCTACACCTTC
cdr3_aa: CASSSTPYGYTF

j_call: TRBJ1-1
clone_size: NA
v_call: TRBV5-1
d_call: TRBD1
cdr3_nt: TGCGCCAGCAGAACGGACAGGGTCGACACTGAAGCTTTCTTT
cdr3_aa: CASRTDRVDTEAFF

j_call: TRBJ2-7
clone_size: NA
v_call: TRBV15
d_call: TRBD2
cdr3_nt: TGTGCCACCAGCAGAGAGGGGGGGTACGAGCAGTACTTC
cdr3_aa: CATSREGGYEQYF

j_call: TRBJ1-1
clone_size: NA
v_call: TRBV4-3
d_call: NA
cdr3_nt: TGCGCCAGCAGCCAAGATCGGGTGAACACTGAAGCTTTCTTT
cdr3_aa: CASSQDRVNTEAFF

j_call: TRBJ1-4
clone_size: NA
v_call: TRBV2
d_call: TRBD1
cdr3_nt: TGTGCCAGCAGTGAAGGTTTAGGGGGCGGTGAAAAACTGTTTTTT
cdr3_aa: CASSEGLGGGEKLFF

j_call: TRBJ2-3
clone_size: NA
v_call: TRBV29-1
d_call: NA
cdr3_nt: TGCAGCCCTAGGGTAGGGACAGATACGCAGTATTTT
cdr3_aa: CSPRVGTDTQYF

j_call: TRBJ1-1
clone_size: NA
v_call: TRBV7-9
d_call: NA
cdr3_nt: TGTGCCAGCGGCCCTTCGGTAGGTACTGAAGCTTTCTTT
cdr3_aa: CASGPSVGTEAFF

j_call: TRBJ1-2
clone_size: NA
v_call: TRBV6-5
d_call: NA
cdr3_nt: TGTGCCAGTTTAGACCGGGAGGAAGCACCCTATGGCTACACCTTC
cdr3_aa: CASLDREEAPYGYTF

j_call: TRBJ2-1
clone_size: many
v_call: TRBV4-3
d_call: NA
cdr3_nt: TGCGCCAGCAGCCAAGATCAGGGTCTTTTACAGTTATATGAGCAGTTCTTC
cdr3_aa: CASSQDQGLLQLYEQFF

j_call: TRBJ2-7
clone_size: once
v_call: TRBV4-3
d_call: NA
cdr3_nt: TGCGCCAGCAGCCAGACGCCTGGGGTCAGCGAGCAGTACTTC
cdr3_aa: CASSQTPGVSEQYF